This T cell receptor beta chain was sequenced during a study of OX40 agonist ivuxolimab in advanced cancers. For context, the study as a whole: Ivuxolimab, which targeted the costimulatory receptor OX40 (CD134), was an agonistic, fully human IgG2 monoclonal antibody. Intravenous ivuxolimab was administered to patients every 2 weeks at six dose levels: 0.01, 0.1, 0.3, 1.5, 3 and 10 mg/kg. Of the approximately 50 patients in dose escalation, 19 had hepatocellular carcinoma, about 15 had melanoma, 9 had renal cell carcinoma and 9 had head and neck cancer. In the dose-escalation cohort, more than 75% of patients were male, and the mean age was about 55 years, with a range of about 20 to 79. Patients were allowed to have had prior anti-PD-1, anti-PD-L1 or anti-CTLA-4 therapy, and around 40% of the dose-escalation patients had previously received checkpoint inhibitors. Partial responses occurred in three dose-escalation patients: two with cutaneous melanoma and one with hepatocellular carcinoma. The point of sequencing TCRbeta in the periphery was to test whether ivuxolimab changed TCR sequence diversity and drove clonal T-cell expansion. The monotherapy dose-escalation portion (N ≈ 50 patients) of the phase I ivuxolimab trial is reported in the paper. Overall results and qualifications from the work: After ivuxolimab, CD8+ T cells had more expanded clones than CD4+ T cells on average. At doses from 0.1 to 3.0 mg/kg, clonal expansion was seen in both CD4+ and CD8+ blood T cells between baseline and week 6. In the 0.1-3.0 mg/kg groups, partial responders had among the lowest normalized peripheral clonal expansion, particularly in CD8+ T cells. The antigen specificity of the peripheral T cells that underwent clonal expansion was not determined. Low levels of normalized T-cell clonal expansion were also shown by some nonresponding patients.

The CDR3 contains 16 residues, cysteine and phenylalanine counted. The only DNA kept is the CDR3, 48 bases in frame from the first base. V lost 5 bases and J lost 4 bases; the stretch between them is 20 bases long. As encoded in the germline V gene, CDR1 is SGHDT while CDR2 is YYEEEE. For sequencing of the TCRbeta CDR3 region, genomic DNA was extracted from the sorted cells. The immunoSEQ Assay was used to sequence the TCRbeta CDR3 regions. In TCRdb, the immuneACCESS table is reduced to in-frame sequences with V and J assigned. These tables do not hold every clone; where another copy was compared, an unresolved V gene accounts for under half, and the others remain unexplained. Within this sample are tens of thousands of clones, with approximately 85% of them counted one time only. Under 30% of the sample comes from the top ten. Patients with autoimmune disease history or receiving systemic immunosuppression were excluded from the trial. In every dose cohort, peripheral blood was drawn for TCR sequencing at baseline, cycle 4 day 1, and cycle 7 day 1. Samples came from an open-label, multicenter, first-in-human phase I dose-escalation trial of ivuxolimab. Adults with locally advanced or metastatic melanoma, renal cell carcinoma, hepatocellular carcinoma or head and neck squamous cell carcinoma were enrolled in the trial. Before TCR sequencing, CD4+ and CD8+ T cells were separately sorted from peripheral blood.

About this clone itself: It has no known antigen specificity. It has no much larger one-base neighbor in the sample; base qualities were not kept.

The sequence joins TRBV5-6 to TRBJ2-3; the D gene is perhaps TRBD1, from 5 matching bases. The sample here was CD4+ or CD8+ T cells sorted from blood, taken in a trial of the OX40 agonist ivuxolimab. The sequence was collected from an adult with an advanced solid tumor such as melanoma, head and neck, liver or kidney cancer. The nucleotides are TGTGCCAGCAGTGTGAAACCCCTAGGGGCCCCAGATACGCAGTATTTT. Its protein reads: CASSVKPLGAPDTQYF.